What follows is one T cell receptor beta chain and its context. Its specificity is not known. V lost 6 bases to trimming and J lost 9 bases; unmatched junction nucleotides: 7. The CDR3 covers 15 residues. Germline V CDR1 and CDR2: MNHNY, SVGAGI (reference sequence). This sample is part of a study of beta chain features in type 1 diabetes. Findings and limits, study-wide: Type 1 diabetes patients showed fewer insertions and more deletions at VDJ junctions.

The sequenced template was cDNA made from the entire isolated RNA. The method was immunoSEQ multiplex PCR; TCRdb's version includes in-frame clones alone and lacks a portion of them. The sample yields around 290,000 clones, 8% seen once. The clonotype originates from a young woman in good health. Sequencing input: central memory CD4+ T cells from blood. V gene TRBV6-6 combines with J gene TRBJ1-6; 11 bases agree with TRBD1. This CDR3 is CASRKSGTGGSPLHF. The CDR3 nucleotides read TGTGCCAGCAGGAAATCCGGGACAGGGGGTTCACCCCTCCACTTT.